A selection of T cell receptor beta chains follows, all from one sample in a study of OX40 agonist ivuxolimab in advanced cancers. Sequencing used immunoSEQ multiplex PCR; TCRdb keeps in-frame clones, though not all of them. Among approximately 40,000 clones listed, about 88% were seen once. The sample here was CD4+ or CD8+ T cells sorted from blood, taken in a trial of the OX40 agonist ivuxolimab. These receptors were obtained from an adult with an advanced solid tumor such as melanoma, head and neck, liver or kidney cancer. The CDR3 runs from the conserved cysteine through the conserved F or W. The D gene is left open where the match is weak. Clone sizes are given selectively: once, few, many, or a class where the clone is expanded.

v_gene,d_gene,j_gene,abundance,CDR3aa,CDR3nt
TRBV9,TRBD1,TRBJ1-4,.,CASSAGQSTNEKLFF,TGTGCCAGCAGCGCGGGACAGTCAACTAATGAAAAACTGTTTTTT
TRBV6-6,.,TRBJ1-1,.,CASSYGRGPEAFF,TGTGCCAGCAGTTATGGGAGGGGCCCTGAAGCTTTCTTT
TRBV10-3,TRBD1,TRBJ1-4,.,CAISEGTGYGEKLFF,TGTGCCATCAGTGAGGGGACAGGGTACGGTGAAAAACTGTTTTTT
TRBV7-3,.,TRBJ2-2,.,CASSLTTGELFF,TGTGCCAGCAGCCTTACGACCGGGGAGCTGTTTTTT
TRBV27,.,TRBJ2-3,.,CASSLSAALLTDTQYF,TGTGCCAGCAGTTTATCCGCAGCACTGCTCACAGATACGCAGTATTTT
TRBV6-4,TRBD2,TRBJ2-3,.,CASSRTSGGAGTDTQYF,TGTGCCAGCAGTAGGACTAGCGGGGGGGCCGGCACAGATACGCAGTATTTT
TRBV10-3,.,TRBJ2-1,.,CAISGPGEYNEQFF,TGTGCCATCAGTGGGCCGGGAGAGTACAATGAGCAGTTCTTC
TRBV7-6,TRBD1,TRBJ1-1,.,CASSLAPAGGAEAFF,TGTGCCAGCAGCTTAGCTCCCGCAGGGGGGGCTGAAGCTTTCTTT
TRBV9,.,TRBJ1-2,.,CASSAPSAPHVGYTF,TGTGCCAGCAGCGCACCCAGTGCGCCGCACGTTGGCTACACCTTC
TRBV6-1,.,TRBJ2-7,.,CASRTDSTYEQYF,TGTGCCAGCAGGACGGACAGTACCTACGAGCAGTACTTC
TRBV7-9,.,TRBJ1-2,.,CASSLESGGADGYTF,TGTGCCAGCAGCTTAGAGTCGGGGGGCGCGGATGGCTACACCTTC
TRBV7-9,.,TRBJ2-7,.,CASSLVFMIEQYF,TGTGCCAGCAGCTTAGTATTTATGATCGAGCAGTACTTC
TRBV11-3,.,TRBJ2-1,.,CASSLGGRNEQFF,TGTGCCAGCAGCTTAGGGGGTAGGAATGAGCAGTTCTTC
TRBV5-1,.,TRBJ2-7,.,CASSWTTSYEQYF,TGCGCCAGCAGCTGGACAACAAGCTACGAGCAGTACTTC
TRBV4-3,.,TRBJ1-6,.,CASSQEGQSRNNSPLHF,TGCGCCAGCAGCCAAGAAGGGCAGAGCAGGAATAATTCACCCCTCCACTTT
TRBV7-2,TRBD2,TRBJ2-1,.,CASSSLAGGANEQFF,TGTGCCAGCAGCTCGCTAGCGGGGGGGGCCAATGAGCAGTTCTTC
TRBV9,TRBD1,TRBJ2-7,.,CASSHQGEFYEQYF,TGTGCCAGCAGCCATCAGGGGGAATTCTACGAGCAGTACTTC
TRBV18,.,TRBJ1-2,.,CASSPPVGEGIYGYTF,TGTGCCAGCTCACCACCCGTAGGAGAGGGGATCTATGGCTACACCTTC
TRBV7-8,TRBD1,TRBJ2-7,.,CASSLESEAGQGEQYF,TGTGCCAGCAGCTTAGAGAGTGAGGCGGGACAGGGCGAGCAGTACTTC
TRBV7-9,.,TRBJ1-6,few,CASRVGNSPLHF,TGTGCCAGCAGGGTGGGTAATTCACCCCTCCACTTT
TRBV5-1,.,TRBJ1-2,.,CASSLDYALDGYTF,TGCGCCAGCAGCTTGGACTACGCCCTCGATGGCTACACCTTC
TRBV4-3,.,TRBJ1-6,.,CASSQAVTGNNSPLHF,TGCGCCAGCAGCCAAGCAGTAACCGGCAATAATTCACCCCTCCACTTT
TRBV6-6,TRBD1,TRBJ2-7,.,CASSSDRVYEQYF,TGTGCCAGCAGCTCGGACAGGGTCTACGAGCAGTACTTC
TRBV29-1,.,TRBJ2-5,once,CSVVGPGAHGEWTQYF,TGCAGCGTTGTCGGTCCCGGGGCGCATGGTGAGTGGACCCAGTACTTC
TRBV5-8,.,TRBJ2-7,.,CASSLGIVNEQYF,TGTGCCAGCAGCTTGGGGATAGTTAACGAGCAGTACTTC
TRBV5-1,.,TRBJ2-7,.,CASSLFAGSSYEQYF,TGCGCCAGCAGCTTATTCGCGGGGAGCTCCTACGAGCAGTACTTC
TRBV4-1,.,TRBJ2-7,once,CASSQGLGIYEQYF,TGCGCCAGCAGCCAAGGACTCGGCATCTACGAGCAGTACTTC
TRBV19,.,TRBJ1-3,once,CASTTSTGPGNTIYF,TGTGCCAGTACCACGTCGACAGGACCTGGAAACACCATATATTTT
TRBV11-2,TRBD1,TRBJ2-7,.,CASSLGPGQRTYEQYF,TGTGCCAGCAGCTTAGGGCCGGGACAGCGTACCTACGAGCAGTACTTC
TRBV7-2,.,TRBJ1-1,.,CASSRAGGGFEAFF,TGTGCCAGCAGCCGAGCGGGGGGAGGGTTTGAAGCTTTCTTT
TRBV28,.,TRBJ1-1,.,CASSLWSQPNTEAFF,TGTGCCAGCAGTTTATGGTCACAGCCGAACACTGAAGCTTTCTTT
TRBV19,.,TRBJ2-1,once,CASSMGGQYNEQFF,TGTGCCAGTAGTATGGGGGGGCAATACAATGAGCAGTTCTTC
TRBV4-3,.,TRBJ1-3,.,CASSQDREGASPIYF,TGCGCCAGCAGCCAAGATCGGGAAGGGGCCTCCCCCATATATTTT
TRBV4-1,.,TRBJ2-7,.,CASSPTSRTYEQYF,TGCGCCAGCAGCCCCACGTCGAGGACCTACGAGCAGTACTTC
TRBV30,TRBD1,TRBJ2-3,.,CAWRAGTGRADTQYF,TGTGCCTGGAGGGCCGGGACAGGGAGGGCAGATACGCAGTATTTT
TRBV7-2,TRBD1,TRBJ1-2,.,CASSDILGTGLLDGYTF,TGTGCCAGCAGCGACATTCTGGGGACAGGGCTTTTGGATGGCTACACCTTC
TRBV28,TRBD2,TRBJ2-3,.,CASSGMTSGGASDTQYF,TGTGCCAGCAGTGGGATGACTAGCGGGGGGGCGTCAGATACGCAGTATTTT
TRBV27,.,TRBJ1-2,.,CASSLQGTSGIYYGYTF,TGTGCCAGCAGTTTACAGGGGACAAGTGGGATCTACTATGGCTACACCTTC
TRBV15,.,TRBJ1-2,.,CATSRPEDTYGYTF,TGTGCCACCAGCAGACCAGAGGACACATATGGCTACACTTTC
TRBV4-1,.,TRBJ1-2,.,CASSQDRAYGYTF,TGCGCCAGCAGCCAAGATAGGGCCTATGGCTACACCTTC
TRBV5-4,.,TRBJ1-1,.,CASRRGEGTEAFF,TGTGCCAGTCGTCGGGGGGAAGGAACTGAAGCTTTCTTT
TRBV6-4,.,TRBJ2-2,.,CASSGLDTGELFF,TGTGCCAGCAGTGGATTGGACACCGGGGAGCTGTTTTTT
TRBV27,.,TRBJ2-7,.,CASSLRGGYEQYF,TGTGCCAGCAGTTTAAGGGGAGGCTACGAGCAGTACTTC
TRBV12-5,TRBD1,TRBJ2-2,.,CASGLALTGTGLNTGELFF,TGTGCTAGTGGTTTGGCACTAACCGGGACAGGGTTGAACACCGGGGAGCTGTTTTTT
TRBV11-2,.,TRBJ2-1,.,CASSSRQAYNEQFF,TGTGCCAGCAGCTCCCGACAAGCCTACAATGAGCAGTTCTTC